In this sample, the clone carrying this TCR beta chain turned up many times. What it recognizes is unknown. The CDR3 runs 16 residues. The V gene lost 5 bases and the J gene lost 0 bases, with 16 bases spanning the gap. Germline CDR1 and CDR2: MDHEN and SYDVKM. This entry belongs to a study of T cells in Graves' hyperthyroidism and ophthalmopathy. Turning to the study itself: Peripheral blood collection took place at initial diagnosis, before any treatment.

What was amplified from RNA transcripts were TCR beta CDR3 regions. The HTBI primer set was used in a first-round RT-PCR of the TCR CDR3. From the multiplex PCR reads, TCRdb called clonotypes with MiXCR, one entry per CDR3 protein. The table shows fewer than 550,000 distinct CDR3 sequences, with approximately 14% occurring only once. Study-wide results and limits: The model anticipated ophthalmopathy a median approximately 6.6 months pre-onset. Separating ophthalmopathy from stable hyperthyroidism was achieved by a 13 V-J model.

The sequence was collected from a woman younger than 30 with Graves' hyperthyroidism. This sequence joins TRBV28 and TRBJ1-1; D uncertain. Input material: blood. CDR3 sequence (DNA): TGTGCCAGCAGTCTACCATCGAGACGGTTGAACACTGAAGCTTTCTTT. Encoded protein: CASSLPSRRLNTEAFF.